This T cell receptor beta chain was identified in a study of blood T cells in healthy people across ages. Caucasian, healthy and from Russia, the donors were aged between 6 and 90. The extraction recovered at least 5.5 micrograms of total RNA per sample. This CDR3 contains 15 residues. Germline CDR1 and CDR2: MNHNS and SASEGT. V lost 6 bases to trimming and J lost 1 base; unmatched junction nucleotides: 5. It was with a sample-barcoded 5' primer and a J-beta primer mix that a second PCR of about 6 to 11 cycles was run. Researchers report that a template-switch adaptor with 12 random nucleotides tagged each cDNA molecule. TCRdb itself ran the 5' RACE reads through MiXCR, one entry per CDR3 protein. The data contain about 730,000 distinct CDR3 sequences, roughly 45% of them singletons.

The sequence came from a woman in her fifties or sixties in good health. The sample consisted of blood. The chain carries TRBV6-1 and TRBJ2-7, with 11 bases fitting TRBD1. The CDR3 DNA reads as TGTGCCAGCAGCGACGGGACAGGGGGGTCCTACGAGCAGTACTTC. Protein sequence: CASSDGTGGSYEQYF.